The TCR beta chain described here comes from a study of graft-versus-host responses after intestinal transplantation. The CDR3 runs to 16 residues. The V gene's germline CDR1 is SGHAT and CDR2 FQNNGV. Trimming took 5 bases from V and 4 from J, leaving 21 bases between them. This clone was detected only once. What it binds is not known. Profiled with immunoSEQ multiplex PCR; TCRdb holds only in-frame clones, not every one. The sample contains under 100,000 clones, about 93% of which appear only once. Study outcomes and limitations: Peak levels of circulating GvH clones tracked with early post-transplant HvG declines.

This clonotype was obtained from a human donor who was the organ donor for an intestinal transplant. Sample: unstimulated CD8+ T cells sorted from spleen or lymph node cells, taken before transplant. The J gene is TRBJ2-7, the V gene TRBV11-2, with D perhaps TRBD2 (5 bases). The CDR3: CASSPKGPGLRYEQYF. In DNA, the CDR3 is TGTGCCAGCAGCCCCAAAGGGCCGGGGTTGAGGTACGAGCAGTACTTC.